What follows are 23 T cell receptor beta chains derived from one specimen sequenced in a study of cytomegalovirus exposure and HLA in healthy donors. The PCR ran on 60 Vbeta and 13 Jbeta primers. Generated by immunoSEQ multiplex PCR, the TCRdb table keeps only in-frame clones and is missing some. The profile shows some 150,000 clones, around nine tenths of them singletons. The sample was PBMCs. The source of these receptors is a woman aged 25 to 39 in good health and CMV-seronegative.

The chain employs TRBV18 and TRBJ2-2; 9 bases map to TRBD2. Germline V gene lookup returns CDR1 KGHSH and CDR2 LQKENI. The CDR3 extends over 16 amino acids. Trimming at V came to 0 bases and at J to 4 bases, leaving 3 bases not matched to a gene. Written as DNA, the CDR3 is TGTGCCAGCTCACCACCCCGGACTAGCGCCACCGGGGAGCTGTTTTTT. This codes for CASSPPRTSATGELFF.

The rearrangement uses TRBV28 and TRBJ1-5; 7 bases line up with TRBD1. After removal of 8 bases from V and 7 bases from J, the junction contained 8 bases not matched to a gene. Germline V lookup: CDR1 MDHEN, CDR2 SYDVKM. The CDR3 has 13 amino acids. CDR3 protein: CASGDRAGQPQHF. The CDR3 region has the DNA TGTGCCAGCGGCGACAGGGCAGGACAGCCCCAGCATTTT.

CDR3 coding DNA: TGTGCCATCAAACCGGGACAGGGGGACCACGAGCAGTACTTC. Protein: CAIKPGQGDHEQYF. The chain carries TRBV10-3 and TRBJ2-7; TRBD1 agrees at 11 bases. The CDR3 has 14 residues. Germline CDR1 is ENHRY and CDR2 is SYGVKD. V trimming: 7 bases; J trimming: 5 bases; junction bases outside the gene matches: 7.

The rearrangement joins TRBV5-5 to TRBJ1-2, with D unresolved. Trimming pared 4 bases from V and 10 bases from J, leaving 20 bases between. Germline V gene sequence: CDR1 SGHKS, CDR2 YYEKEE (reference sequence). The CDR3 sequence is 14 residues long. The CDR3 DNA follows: TGTGCCAGCAGCGTGCAGGCCGCCTCTATTCCCTACACCTTC. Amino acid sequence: CASSVQAASIPYTF.

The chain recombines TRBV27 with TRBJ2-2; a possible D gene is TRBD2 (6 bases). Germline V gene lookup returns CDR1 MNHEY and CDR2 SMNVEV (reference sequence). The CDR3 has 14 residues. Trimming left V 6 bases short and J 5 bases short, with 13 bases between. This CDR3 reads CASSLGLLTGELFF. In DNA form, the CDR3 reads TGTGCCAGCAGCTTGGGACTTCTGACCGGGGAGCTGTTTTTT.

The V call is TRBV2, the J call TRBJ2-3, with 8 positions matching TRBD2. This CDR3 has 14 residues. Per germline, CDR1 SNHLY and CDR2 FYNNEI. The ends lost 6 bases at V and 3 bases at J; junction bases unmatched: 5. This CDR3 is CASRSGGGTDTQYF. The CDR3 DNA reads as TGTGCCAGCAGGAGCGGGGGAGGGACAGATACGCAGTATTTT. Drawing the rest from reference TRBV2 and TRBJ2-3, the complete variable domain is EPEVTQTPSHQVTQMGQEVILRCVPISNHLYFYWYRQILGQKVEFLVSFYNNEISEKSEIFDDQFSVERPDGSNFTLKIRSTKLEDSAMYFCASRSGGGTDTQYFGPGTRLTVL.

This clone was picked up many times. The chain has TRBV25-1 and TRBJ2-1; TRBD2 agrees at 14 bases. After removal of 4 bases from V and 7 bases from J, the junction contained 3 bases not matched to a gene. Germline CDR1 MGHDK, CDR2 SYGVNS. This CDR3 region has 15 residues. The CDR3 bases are TGTGCCAGCAGTGGCAGACTAGCGGGGGGGAATGAGCAGTTCTTC. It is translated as CASSGRLAGGNEQFF.

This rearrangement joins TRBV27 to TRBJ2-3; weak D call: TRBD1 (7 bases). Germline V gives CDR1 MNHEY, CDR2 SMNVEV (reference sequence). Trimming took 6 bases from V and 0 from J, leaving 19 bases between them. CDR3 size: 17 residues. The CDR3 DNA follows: TGTGCCAGCAGCCCCCGGGGGTGGGGACAGAGCACAGATACGCAGTATTTT. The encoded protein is CASSPRGWGQSTDTQYF.

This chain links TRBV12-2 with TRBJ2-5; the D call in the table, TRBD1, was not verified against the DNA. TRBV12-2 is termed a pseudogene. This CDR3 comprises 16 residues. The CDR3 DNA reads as TGTGCAAGTCGTCACACGGGACAGGGGGCTGGGGAGACCCAGTACTTC. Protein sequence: CASRHTGQGAGETQYF.

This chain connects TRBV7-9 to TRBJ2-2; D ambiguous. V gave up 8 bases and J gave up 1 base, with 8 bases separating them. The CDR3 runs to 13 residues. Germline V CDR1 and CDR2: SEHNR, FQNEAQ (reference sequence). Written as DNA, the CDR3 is TGTGCCAGCTCCCCCCGGAACACCGGGGAGCTGTTTTTT. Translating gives CASSPRNTGELFF.

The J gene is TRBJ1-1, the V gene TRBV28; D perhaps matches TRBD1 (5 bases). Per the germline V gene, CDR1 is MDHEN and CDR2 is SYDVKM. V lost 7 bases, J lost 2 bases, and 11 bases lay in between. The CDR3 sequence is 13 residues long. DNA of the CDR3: TGTGCCAGCATCCCACAGGTTAACACTGAAGCTTTCTTT. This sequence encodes CASIPQVNTEAFF.

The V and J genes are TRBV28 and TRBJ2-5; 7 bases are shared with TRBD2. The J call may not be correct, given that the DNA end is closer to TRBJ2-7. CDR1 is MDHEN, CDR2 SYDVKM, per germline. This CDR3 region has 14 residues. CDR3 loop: CASSGTGGPYEQYF. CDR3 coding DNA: TGTGCCAGCAGTGGGACGGGAGGCCCCTACGAGCAGTACTTC.

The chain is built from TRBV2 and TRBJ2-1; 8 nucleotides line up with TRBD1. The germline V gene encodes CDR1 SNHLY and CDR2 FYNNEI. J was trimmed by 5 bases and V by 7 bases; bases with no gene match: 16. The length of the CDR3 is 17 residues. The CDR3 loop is CASIGSPGQGPNNEQFF. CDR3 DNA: TGTGCCAGCATAGGATCTCCAGGACAGGGACCAAACAATGAGCAGTTCTTC.

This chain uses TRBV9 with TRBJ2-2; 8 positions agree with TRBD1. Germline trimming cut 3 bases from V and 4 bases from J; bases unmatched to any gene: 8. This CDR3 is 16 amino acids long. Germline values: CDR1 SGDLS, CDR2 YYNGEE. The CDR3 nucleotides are TGTGCCAGCAGCGATAAGCGGACAGGGACCACCGGGGAGCTGTTTTTT. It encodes CASSDKRTGTTGELFF.

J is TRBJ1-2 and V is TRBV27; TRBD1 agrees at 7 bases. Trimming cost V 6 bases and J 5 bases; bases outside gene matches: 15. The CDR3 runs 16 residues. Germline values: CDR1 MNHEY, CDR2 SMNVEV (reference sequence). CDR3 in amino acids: CASRRRTGPQWYGYTF. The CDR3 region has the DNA TGTGCCAGCAGGCGCAGGACAGGCCCACAGTGGTATGGCTACACCTTC.

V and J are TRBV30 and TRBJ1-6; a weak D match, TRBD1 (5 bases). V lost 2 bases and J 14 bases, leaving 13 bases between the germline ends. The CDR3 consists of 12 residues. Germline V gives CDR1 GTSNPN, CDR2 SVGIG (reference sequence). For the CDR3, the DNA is TGTGCCTGGAGTACCTTGGGGCCGGCCCTCCACTTT. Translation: CAWSTLGPALHF.

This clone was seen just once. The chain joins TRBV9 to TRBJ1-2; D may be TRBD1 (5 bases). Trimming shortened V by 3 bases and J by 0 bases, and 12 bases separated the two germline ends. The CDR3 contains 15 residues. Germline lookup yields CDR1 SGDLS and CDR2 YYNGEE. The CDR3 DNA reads TGTGCCAGCAGCGCCTTCGGACACACTAACTATGGCTACACCTTC. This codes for CASSAFGHTNYGYTF.

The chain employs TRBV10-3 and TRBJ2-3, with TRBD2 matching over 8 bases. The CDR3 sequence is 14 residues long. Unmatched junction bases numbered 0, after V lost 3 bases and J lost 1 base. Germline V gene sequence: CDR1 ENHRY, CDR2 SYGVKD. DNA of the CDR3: TGTGCCATCAGTGAAGCGGGGGGCACAGATACGCAGTATTTT. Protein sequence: CAISEAGGTDTQYF.

Here the CDR3 DNA reads TGTGCCAGCAGCTTAGTTGGCGGGAGGGTGGGAAACATTCAGTACTTC. It yields the protein CASSLVGGRVGNIQYF. The V call is TRBV7-2, the J call TRBJ2-4; 9 bases align to TRBD2. CDR1 and CDR2 (germline): SGHTA, FQGNSA. CDR3 length: 16 residues. V gave up 1 base and J gave up 6 bases; unmatched junction bases: 7.

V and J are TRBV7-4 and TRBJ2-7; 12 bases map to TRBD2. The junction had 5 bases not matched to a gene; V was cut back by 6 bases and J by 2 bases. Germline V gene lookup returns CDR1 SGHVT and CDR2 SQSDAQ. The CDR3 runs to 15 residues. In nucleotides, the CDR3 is TGTGCCAGCAGACCCGGACTAGCGGGGACCTACGAGCAGTACTTC. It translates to CASRPGLAGTYEQYF. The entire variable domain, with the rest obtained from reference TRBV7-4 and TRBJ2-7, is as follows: GAGVSQSPRYKVAKRGRDVALRCDSISGHVTLYWYRQTLGQGSEVLTYSQSDAQRDKSGRPSGRFSAERPERSVSTLKIQRTEQGDSAVYLCASRPGLAGTYEQYFGPGTRLTVT.

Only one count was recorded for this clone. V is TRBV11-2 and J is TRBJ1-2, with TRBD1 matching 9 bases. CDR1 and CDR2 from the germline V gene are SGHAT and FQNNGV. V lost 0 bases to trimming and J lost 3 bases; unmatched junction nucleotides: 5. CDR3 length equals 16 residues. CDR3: CASSLEWTGADYGYTF. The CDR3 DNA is TGTGCCAGCAGCTTAGAATGGACAGGGGCGGACTATGGCTACACCTTC.

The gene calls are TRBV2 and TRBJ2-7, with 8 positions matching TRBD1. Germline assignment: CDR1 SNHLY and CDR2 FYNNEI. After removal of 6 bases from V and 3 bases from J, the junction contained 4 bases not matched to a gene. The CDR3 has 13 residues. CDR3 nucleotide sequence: TGTGCCAGCAGAAGACAGGGGAACTACGAGCAGTACTTC. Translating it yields CASRRQGNYEQYF.

In nucleotides, the CDR3 is TGTGCCAGCAGTGGACAGGGGGTGGGGGACACTGAAGCTTTCTTT. Translating it yields CASSGQGVGDTEAFF. The rearrangement joins TRBV28 to TRBJ1-1, with TRBD1 matching 10 bases. The CDR3 is made up of 15 amino acids. Germline CDR1 and CDR2: MDHEN and SYDVKM. With V trimmed by 5 bases and J by 3 bases, 6 bases remained unmatched.